These T cell receptor beta chains were read from a single sample in a study of blood T cells in healthy people across ages. One entry per CDR3 protein, called by TCRdb with MiXCR from the 5' RACE reads. The data contain some 780,000 distinct CDR3 sequences, about 61% of them singletons. The sequenced sample was blood. Receptor source: a man aged 35 to 55 in good health. CDR3s leave out the opening cysteine and the closing phenylalanine or tryptophan. D genes are given only for firm matches.

V	D	J	CDR3
TRBV6-5	TRBD2	TRBJ2-4	ASRQTSGRYEQH
TRBV20-1	NA	TRBJ2-1	SAPNYNEQF
TRBV29-1	TRBD1	TRBJ1-2	SVHGQGDYGYT
TRBV21-1	NA	TRBJ2-7	ASSKAGTVVSYEQY
TRBV5-6	NA	TRBJ1-1	ASSLGFMMETEAF
TRBV24-1	TRBD1	TRBJ2-1	ATSAPTGAAYNEQF
TRBV6-4	NA	TRBJ1-1	ASSPGTLPNTEAF
TRBV29-1	TRBD1	TRBJ2-5	SVARGRGMETQY
TRBV5-1	NA	TRBJ2-5	ASSRTGVLQETQY
TRBV6-5	TRBD1	NA	ASSYSQGAFAETQY
TRBV7-3	TRBD1	TRBJ2-3	ASSPQGTGPTDTQY
TRBV4-2	NA	TRBJ2-1	ASSQASSYEQF
TRBV12-3/TRBV12-4	TRBD1	TRBJ2-3	ASSPRGPITDTQY
TRBV7-2	NA	TRBJ2-7	ASSHALGGAYEQY
TRBV28	NA	TRBJ2-7	ASSPGRPPRYEQY
TRBV5-1	NA	TRBJ1-2	ASSFSEPNYGYT
TRBV6-4	TRBD2	TRBJ2-3	ASSLSGVSTDTQY
TRBV20-1	NA	TRBJ1-4	SARSALANEKLF
TRBV5-1	NA	TRBJ1-1	ASSFEQAFGAF
TRBV9	NA	TRBJ2-1	ASSVKAEAYNEQF
TRBV6-5	NA	TRBJ2-1	ASAQGPYNEQF
TRBV29-1	NA	TRBJ2-4	SVVSVEAKNIQY
TRBV9	TRBD1	TRBJ2-5	ASSARDSSQETQY
TRBV20-1	NA	TRBJ2-4	SARSEVEDIQY
TRBV28	TRBD1	TRBJ1-5	ASVQGSKQPQH
TRBV6-2/TRBV6-3	NA	TRBJ1-2	ASRSDATRDGYT
TRBV6-1	NA	TRBJ2-4	ASSVERAKNIQY
TRBV28	TRBD1	TRBJ2-7	ASSQTGQGNNEQY
TRBV6-5	NA	TRBJ2-3	ASSYGGSRAGRDTQY
TRBV6-1	TRBD1	TRBJ2-1	ASSPTTPGQASYNEQF
TRBV14	TRBD2	TRBJ2-1	ASSHVVAGMYNEQF
TRBV24-1	NA	TRBJ2-5	ATRMTGDQETQY
TRBV5-1	NA	TRBJ1-1	ASSLDGMNTEAF
TRBV9	TRBD1	TRBJ2-1	ASSPTGLGGQF
TRBV7-2	TRBD2	TRBJ2-1	ASSTRTSGIYNEQF
TRBV12-3/TRBV12-4	NA	TRBJ2-7	ASSLSAVAYEQY
TRBV4-1	NA	TRBJ2-4	ASSQDDEGNIQY
TRBV4-3	NA	TRBJ2-3	ASSQRTGDTQY
TRBV4-2	NA	TRBJ2-3	ASSQKLGGSTDTQY
TRBV4-2	TRBD1	TRBJ1-6	ASSSRQGRNSPLH
TRBV7-2	NA	TRBJ2-2	ASSLTGDTATGELF
TRBV7-8	TRBD1	TRBJ1-2	ASSRGTGGINYGYT
TRBV5-1	NA	TRBJ1-2	ASSSRTSADGYGYT
TRBV20-1	TRBD2	TRBJ2-5	SAILSGGAGETQY
TRBV11-3	TRBD1	TRBJ2-7	ASSSPRDSHSYEQY